This TCR beta chain was recovered during a study of CD8 T cells in Susac syndrome. Study conclusions and caveats: It was acknowledged by the study that relatively few individuals were included in its TCR sequencing and HLA analysis.

RNA, at about 0.5 to 1 ug, was reverse transcribed with random hexamers. The amplification used immunoSEQ multiplex PCR on TCR beta CDR3; it spanned 54 Vbeta and 13 Jbeta. One entry per CDR3 protein, called by TCRdb with MiXCR from the immunoSEQ multiplex PCR reads. The top ten clones hold 0.082% of a sample with around 200,000 distinct CDR3 sequences, about 95% of them seen once. This clonotype occurred once. The antigen is unknown. V lost 6 bases and J 3 bases, leaving 14 bases between the germline ends. From germline, CDR1 is ENHRY and CDR2 SYGVKD. The CDR3 has 14 residues. From blood CD8+ and CD4+ T cells, the TCR beta chain was sequenced.

The sequenced material came from CD4+ T cells from PBMCs. This rearrangement joins TRBV10-3 to TRBJ1-1, with no clear D. This receptor was obtained from a human donor with multiple sclerosis. The CDR3 here is CAISTGPTDTEAFF. CDR3 coding DNA: TGTGCCATCAGCACCGGGCCGACGGACACTGAAGCTTTCTTT.